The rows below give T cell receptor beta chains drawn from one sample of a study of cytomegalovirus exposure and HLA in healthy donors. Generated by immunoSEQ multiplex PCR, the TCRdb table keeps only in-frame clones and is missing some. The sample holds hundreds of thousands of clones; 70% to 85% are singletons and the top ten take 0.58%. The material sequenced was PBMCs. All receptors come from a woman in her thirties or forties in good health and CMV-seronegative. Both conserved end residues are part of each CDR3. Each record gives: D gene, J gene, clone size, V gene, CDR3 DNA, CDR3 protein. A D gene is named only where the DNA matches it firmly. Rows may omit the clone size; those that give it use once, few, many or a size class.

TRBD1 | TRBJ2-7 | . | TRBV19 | TGTGCCAGTAGTATAGAGACAGGGGGAGTCGGCGAGCAGTACTTC | CASSIETGGVGEQYF
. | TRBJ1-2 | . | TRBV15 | TGTGCCACCAGCAGAGATGTGGGGGCTCATAATGGCTACACCTTC | CATSRDVGAHNGYTF
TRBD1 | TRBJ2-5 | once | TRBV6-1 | TGTGCCAGCAGTGCATTCCGGACAGGAGAGCAGTACTTC | CASSAFRTGEQYF
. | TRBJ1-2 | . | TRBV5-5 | TGTGCCAGCAGCTTGGGGACAGTTTCTTATGGCTACACCTTC | CASSLGTVSYGYTF
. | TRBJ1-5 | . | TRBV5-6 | TGTGCCAGCAGCACTTCTTGGGGCCGCTATTTTGATCAGCCCCAGCATTTT | CASSTSWGRYFDQPQHF
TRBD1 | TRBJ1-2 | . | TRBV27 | TGTGCCAGCAGTATCAACAGGGGGCGCGGTGGCTACACCTTC | CASSINRGRGGYTF
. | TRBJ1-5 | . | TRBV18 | TGTGCCAGCTCACCATACCCGGTTCAACTTGAGCCCCAGCATTTT | CASSPYPVQLEPQHF
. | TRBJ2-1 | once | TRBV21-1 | TGTGCCAGCAGCAACGCAAGCTACAGGGGTATGAATGAGCAGTTCTTC | CASSNASYRGMNEQFF
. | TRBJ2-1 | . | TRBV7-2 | TGTGCCAGCAGCAAGCCGTACCGGGTGAGAATAATTTACAATGAGCAGTTCTTC | CASSKPYRVRIIYNEQFF
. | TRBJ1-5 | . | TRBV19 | TGTGCCAGTAGGCCCTTTGACAGAGGAGGGGGCAATCAGCCCCAGCATTTT | CASRPFDRGGGNQPQHF
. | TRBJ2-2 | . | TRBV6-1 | TGTGCCAGCAGTGAAATAGGGAGGGACAGGGAGCTGTTTTTT | CASSEIGRDRELFF
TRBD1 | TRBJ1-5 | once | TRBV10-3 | TGTGCCATCAGCCGACAGGGTCCGCCGAATCAGCCCCAGCATTTT | CAISRQGPPNQPQHF
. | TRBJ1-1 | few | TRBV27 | TGTGCCAGCAGGGGAGCGCCTCAGATGAACACTGAAGCTTTCTTT | CASRGAPQMNTEAFF
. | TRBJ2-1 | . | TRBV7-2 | TGTGCCAGCAGCTTAGAAGGGGACTCCTACAATGAGCAGTTCTTC | CASSLEGDSYNEQFF
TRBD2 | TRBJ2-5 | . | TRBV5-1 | TGCGCCAGCAGCTTGGCTCCAAGCGGGGTGGGGGAGACCCAGTACTTC | CASSLAPSGVGETQYF
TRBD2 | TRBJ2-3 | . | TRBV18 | TGTGCCAGCTCGCAACTAGCGGGGGGAGGCGATACGCAGTATTTT | CASSQLAGGGDTQYF
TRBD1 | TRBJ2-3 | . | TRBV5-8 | TGTGCCAGCAGCCGCCGGGACAGGGTGTCAGATACGCAGTATTTT | CASSRRDRVSDTQYF
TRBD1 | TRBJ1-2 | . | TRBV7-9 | TGTGCCAGCAGCTCGGACAGGACGAACTATGGCTACACCTTC | CASSSDRTNYGYTF
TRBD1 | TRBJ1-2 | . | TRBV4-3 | TGCGCCAGCAGCCAAGATTGGGACAGTTCCCTAGTTGGCTACACCTTC | CASSQDWDSSLVGYTF
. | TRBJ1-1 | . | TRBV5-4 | TGTGCCAGCAGCCCCGACCCGGGGATCTTGAACACTGAAGCTTTCTTT | CASSPDPGILNTEAFF
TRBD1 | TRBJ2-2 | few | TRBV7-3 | TGTGCCAGCAGCGCACAGGGGGCTCGCACCGGGGAGCTGTTTTTT | CASSAQGARTGELFF
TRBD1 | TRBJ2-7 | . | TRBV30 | TGTGCCTGGAGTGAGGGGGCAGGGGGCCTTTTTTCCTACGAGCAGTACTTC | CAWSEGAGGLFSYEQYF
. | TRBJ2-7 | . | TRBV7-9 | TGTTCCAGCAGCTTAGGAGATAACTCCTACGAGCAGTACTTC | CSSSLGDNSYEQYF
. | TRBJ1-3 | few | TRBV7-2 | TGTGCCAGCAGCAGACTGCGGGCCGCTGGAAACACCATATATTTT | CASSRLRAAGNTIYF
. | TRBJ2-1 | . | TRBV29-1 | TGCAGCGTTGAAGATATAGGACCACTGGGTACCTTGGACAGTGAGCAGTTCTTC | CSVEDIGPLGTLDSEQFF
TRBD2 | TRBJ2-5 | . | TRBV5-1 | TGCGCCAGCAGCTTGCAGCCTAGCGGGACACAAGAGACCCAGTACTTC | CASSLQPSGTQETQYF
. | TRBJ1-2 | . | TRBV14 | TGTGCCAGCAGCCAGGAGACTAACTATGGCTACACCTTC | CASSQETNYGYTF
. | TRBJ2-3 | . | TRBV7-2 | TGTGCCAGCAGCTTAGCCCGGAGCACAGATACGCAGTATTTT | CASSLARSTDTQYF
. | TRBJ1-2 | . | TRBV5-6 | TGTGCCAGCAGGGAGACAGCGTTCTATGGCTACACCTTC | CASRETAFYGYTF
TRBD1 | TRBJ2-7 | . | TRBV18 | TGTGCCAGCTCTTCTGACAGGGGCCAGCCCTACGAGCAGTACTTC | CASSSDRGQPYEQYF
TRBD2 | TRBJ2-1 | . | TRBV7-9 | TGTGCCAGCAGCTCAAATCAGGCGGGGGGGCTCAATGAGCAGTTCTTC | CASSSNQAGGLNEQFF
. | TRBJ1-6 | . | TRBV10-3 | TGTGCCATCAGTGACAGGGGAGTTTCACCCCTCCACTTT | CAISDRGVSPLHF
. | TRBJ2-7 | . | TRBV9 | TGTGCCAGCAGCGTGCAGGTGGCTGACGAGCAGTACTTC | CASSVQVADEQYF
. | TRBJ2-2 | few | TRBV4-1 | TGCGCCAGCAGCCAAGAAAGGACGGGGTTCTCCGGGGAGCTGTTTTTT | CASSQERTGFSGELFF